Listed below are T cell receptor beta chains from one sample, sequenced in a study of human T cells and chemical hapten exposure. TCRdb called the 5' RACE reads again in MiXCR, with one record for every CDR3 protein. The sample shows some 150,000 distinct CDR3 sequences, around 4% of them seen only once. These receptors all stem from a female donor in good health. CDR3s include the opening cysteine and the closing phenylalanine or tryptophan. The D gene is left open where the match is weak. Size values are once, few and many counts, or a class for expanded clones, and some rows have none.

V gene	D gene	J gene	clone size	CDR3 DNA	CDR3 protein
TRBV20-1	-	TRBJ2-3	many	TGCAGTGCGACGTACCCAATCACAGATACGCAGTATTTT	CSATYPITDTQYF
TRBV9	TRBD1	TRBJ1-3	many	TGTGCCAGCAGCGTACAACAGGGGGCCTCTGGAAACACCATATATTTT	CASSVQQGASGNTIYF
TRBV11-1	TRBD1	TRBJ2-3	-	TGTGCCAGCAGCCTTGAGGACAGGGTCACAGATACGCAGTATTTT	CASSLEDRVTDTQYF
TRBV7-3	-	TRBJ2-5	many	TGTGCCAGCAGTCAAACGAGAAAAGAGACCCAGTACTTC	CASSQTRKETQYF
TRBV10-3	TRBD1	TRBJ2-2	many	TGTGCCATCAGTGCCGGGACAGGGGGCTCCACCGGGGAGCTGTTTTTT	CAISAGTGGSTGELFF
TRBV2	TRBD1	TRBJ2-1	few	TGTGCCAGCAGGATGGGCCGTTACCGGGACAGGGCATCGGCTAATGAGCAGTTCTTC	CASRMGRYRDRASANEQFF
TRBV29-1	-	TRBJ2-5	many	TGCAGCGTGGAGGACCCGTACACCCGGGGCCAAGAGACCCAGTACTTC	CSVEDPYTRGQETQYF
TRBV5-6	-	TRBJ2-2	few	TGTGCCAGCAGCCCCGTTGGGGGTAGTGACACCGGGGAGCTGTTTTTT	CASSPVGGSDTGELFF
TRBV7-6	-	TRBJ1-1	few	TGTGCCAGCAGCTTAGTCCAGGGGACTGAAGCTTTCTTT	CASSLVQGTEAFF
TRBV25-1	-	TRBJ1-3	many	TGTGCCAGCAGTCTGGGTCTCGACTCTGGAAACACCATATATTTT	CASSLGLDSGNTIYF
TRBV12-3/TRBV12-4	TRBD1	TRBJ1-1	many	TGTGCCAGCAGTTGGACAGGGAACACTGAAGCTTTCTTT	CASSWTGNTEAFF
TRBV2	-	TRBJ1-5	many	TGTGCCAGCAACGATCGAAATCAGCCCCAGCATTTT	CASNDRNQPQHF
TRBV10-2	-	TRBJ1-5	few	TGCGCCAGCAGTGACCAGTCAGGTTGGGCCAATCAGCCCCAGCATTTT	CASSDQSGWANQPQHF
TRBV7-2	-	TRBJ2-2	-	TGTGCCAGCAGCCTGGGGGCACCTTCGAACACCGGGGAGCTGTTTTTT	CASSLGAPSNTGELFF
TRBV24-1	TRBD1	TRBJ2-7	few	TGTGCCACCAGTGACGCCGACAGGGTTCCCCACGAGCAGTACTTC	CATSDADRVPHEQYF
TRBV19	-	TRBJ1-1	many	TGTGCCAGTAGTATGGGGATAGGGACTGAAGCTTTCTTT	CASSMGIGTEAFF
TRBV6-2/TRBV6-3	-	TRBJ2-6	many	TGTGCCAGCGACAACCAATGGAGGGGTTCTCTCTGGGGGGCCAACGTCCTGACTTTC	CASDNQWRGSLWGANVLTF
TRBV7-3	-	TRBJ2-7	many	TGTGCCAGCAGCCGTGACAGCCAGTACGAGCAGTACTTC	CASSRDSQYEQYF
TRBV7-9	-	TRBJ1-5	many	TGTGCCAGCAGTGGGGCAGCCCGTAATCAGCCCCAGCATTTT	CASSGAARNQPQHF
TRBV2	TRBD1	TRBJ2-5	-	TGTGCCAGCAGAAACCGGGACAGGGGAGAGACCCAGTACTTC	CASRNRDRGETQYF
TRBV6-2/TRBV6-3	-	TRBJ1-5	many	TGTGCCAGCAGTTACCCTGAGCCCCAGCATTTT	CASSYPEPQHF
TRBV7-9	-	TRBJ2-1	many	TGTGCCAGCAGCTTCCCGCGCCGACTTGGTAATGAGCAGTTCTTC	CASSFPRRLGNEQFF
TRBV20-1	-	TRBJ1-5	few	TGCAGTGCCCCGGGGACACGGGGGGTGACGGGTCAGCCCCAGCATTTT	CSAPGTRGVTGQPQHF
TRBV3-1	-	TRBJ2-3	many	TGTGCCAGCAGCCCCCTTTTCCCAGATACGCAGTATTTT	CASSPLFPDTQYF
TRBV6-2/TRBV6-3	-	TRBJ1-1	many	TGTGCCAGCTTAGGGGAATCACTGAACACTGAAGCTTTCTTT	CASLGESLNTEAFF
TRBV2	-	TRBJ1-1	many	TGTGCCAGCAGTGTCCAGGGACGGACTGAAGCTTTCTTT	CASSVQGRTEAFF
TRBV20-1	TRBD2	TRBJ2-3	many	TGCAGTGCTAGTAGGCGGGCTAGCGGGGGCCATAGCACAGATACGCAGTATTTT	CSASRRASGGHSTDTQYF
TRBV20-1	TRBD1	TRBJ2-3	-	TGCAGTGCCAGACAGGGGGATACGCAGTATTTT	CSARQGDTQYF